The 21 T cell receptor beta chains given below trace back to one sample, sequenced in a study of molecular identifiers for immune sequencing clone quantification. TCRdb passed the PCR reads through MiXCR, listing each CDR3 protein once. This table has 35,000 to 40,000 distinct CDR3 sequences, approximately 19% appearing once. The sample comprised naive CD8+ T cells from blood, with Jurkat cell RNA spiked in. Subset denoted: FACS-sorted CD8+CD4-CCR7+CD45RA+ naive T cells. Receptor source: a human donor in good health. Some libraries in this study had Jurkat cell RNA spiked in.

This clonotype has a count of ten or more. The rearrangement joins TRBV14 to TRBJ2-3, with D unresolved. Between the trimmed V and J ends, which lost 4 bases and 0 bases, there was a span of 17 bases. This CDR3 spans 17 amino acids. CDR1 and CDR2 from the germline V gene are SGHDN and FVKESK. The DNA of the CDR3 is TGTGCCAGCAGCCCCGCGACCATCTCCTCTAGCACAGATACGCAGTATTTT. As protein: CASSPATISSSTDTQYF.

In this sample, this clonotype turned up many times. This sequence joins TRBV27 and TRBJ1-2, with D perhaps matching TRBD1 (6 bases). The CDR3 loop spans 13 amino acids. CDR1 is MNHEY and CDR2 is SMNVEV in the germline V gene (reference sequence). V was pared by 2 bases and J by 5 bases, with 9 bases between. CDR3 nucleotide sequence: TGTGCCAGCAGTTTAAAAGGACAGTATGGCTACACCTTC. This translates into CASSLKGQYGYTF.

This clonotype showed up many times. The rearrangement links TRBV5-6 to TRBJ2-2; D gene uncertain. V was pared by 0 bases and J by 0 bases, with 6 bases between. Germline V gives CDR1 SGHDT, CDR2 YYEEEE. There are 15 residues in the CDR3. The CDR3: CASSLVRTNTGELFF. The CDR3 coding sequence is TGTGCCAGCAGCTTGGTTAGGACGAACACCGGGGAGCTGTTTTTT. The full variable domain, with the rest looked up from reference TRBV5-6 and TRBJ2-2, is DAGVTQSPTHLIKTRGQQVTLRCSPKSGHDTVSWYQQALGQGPQFIFQYYEEEERQRGNFPDRFSGHQFPNYSSELNVNALLLGDSALYLCASSLVRTNTGELFFGEGSRLTVL.

The chain links TRBV27 to TRBJ2-7; 7 bases agree with TRBD1. The trim removed 6 bases at V and 6 bases at J, leaving 5 bases unmatched. This CDR3 has 12 residues. CDR1 MNHEY and CDR2 SMNVEV come from the germline V gene (reference sequence). The CDR3: CASSLGGCEQYF. The CDR3 region has the DNA TGTGCCAGCAGCCTAGGGGGCTGCGAGCAGTACTTC.

With respect to this clonotype: With a much larger clone just one base away, this may be a read error. This CDR3 fails to terminate in the conserved phenylalanine or tryptophan, so it likely reflects a read error. The chain joins TRBV29-1 to TRBJ1-2, with a weak D call TRBD1 (6 bases). CDR1 is SQVTM, CDR2 ANQGSEA, per germline. The CDR3 is 13 residues long. Trimming removed 4 bases at V and 5 bases at J, with 14 bases between. Here the CDR3 DNA reads TGCAGCGTTGCTGGGGGCCCCCGATATGGCTACACCCTC. Translating it yields CSVAGGPRYGYTL.

In this sample, this clonotype turned up a few times. This chain connects TRBV27 to TRBJ2-1; 7 bases are shared with TRBD2. V lost 3 bases and J lost 7; bases outside the gene matches: 12. Germline lookup yields CDR1 MNHEY and CDR2 SMNVEV (reference sequence). The CDR3 has 16 amino acids. This CDR3 reads CASSFGGREVWNEQFF. The CDR3 DNA reads TGTGCCAGCAGTTTCGGGGGACGGGAGGTTTGGAATGAGCAGTTCTTC.

This clonotype was counted at least ten times. The rearrangement links TRBV10-3 to TRBJ2-3, with D hard to call. CDR3 length equals 14 residues. Looked up from germline, CDR1 is ENHRY and CDR2 is SYGVKD. Trimming shortened V by 0 bases and J by 6 bases, and 10 bases separated the two germline ends. CDR3 nucleotide sequence: TGTGCCATCAGTGAGTCGGCGGCAGTGGATACGCAGTATTTT. Amino acid sequence: CAISESAAVDTQYF.

This clonotype was seen repeatedly, ten times or more. This rearrangement joins TRBV4-1 to TRBJ2-3, with a tentative D call TRBD2 (6 bases). V lost 1 base to trimming and J lost 0 bases, with 20 bases between them. Germline V CDR1 and CDR2: MGHRA, YSYEKL. This CDR3 is built from 19 residues. CDR3 sequence: CASSQVVSGGFLSTDTQYF. The CDR3, as DNA: TGCGCCAGCAGCCAAGTGGTTAGCGGAGGGTTCCTGAGCACAGATACGCAGTATTTT.

Ten or more counts support this clonotype. The V call is TRBV9, the J call TRBJ2-1; the D is unclear. Per germline, CDR1 SGDLS and CDR2 YYNGEE. The CDR3 sequence is 14 residues long. V was trimmed by 1 base and J by 7 bases, leaving 12 bases between them. The chain's CDR3 is CASSVNPGENEQFF. The CDR3 nucleotides read TGTGCCAGCAGCGTAAATCCAGGTGAAAATGAGCAGTTCTTC.

The table lists this clonotype with many counts. V usage is TRBV2 and J usage is TRBJ1-4; weak D call: TRBD1 (6 bases). CDR3 size: 16 residues. V lost 2 bases and J lost 7, with 17 bases in between. Per germline, CDR1 SNHLY and CDR2 FYNNEI. CDR3 coding DNA: TGTGCCAGCAGTGAATCTGGGGCAGGGGCGGGTGAAAAACTGTTTTTT. It encodes CASSESGAGAGEKLFF.

This clonotype came up a few times. The chain employs TRBV4-3 and TRBJ2-7, with D tentatively TRBD1 or TRBD2 (5 bases each). The length of the CDR3 is 16 residues. V lost 2 bases to trimming and J lost 0 bases, with 14 bases between them. Germline assignment: CDR1 LGHNA and CDR2 YSLEER. CDR3 in amino acids: CASSQSGTQPSYEQYF. The CDR3 coding sequence is TGCGCCAGCAGCCAATCCGGGACCCAACCCTCCTACGAGCAGTACTTC.

This clonotype was seen only a few times. The genes are TRBV27 and TRBJ2-1, with 9 bases identical to TRBD2. This CDR3 has 17 amino acids. Germline V CDR1 and CDR2: MNHEY, SMNVEV (reference sequence). The J segment lost 9 bases and the V segment lost 4 bases, leaving 16 bases of the junction unmatched. The chain's CDR3 is CASSSPDAGGRDGEQFF. The DNA for the CDR3 is TGTGCCAGCAGTTCCCCAGATGCTGGCGGGAGGGATGGTGAGCAGTTCTTC.

This clonotype was seen ten or more times. DNA of the CDR3: TGTGCCAGCAGCTTGGCATACAGAGCCTACGAGCAGTACTTC. It yields the protein CASSLAYRAYEQYF. J is TRBJ2-7 and V is TRBV5-6; no firm D call. V shed 0 bases and J shed 2 bases, with 9 bases lying between them. Germline lookup yields CDR1 SGHDT and CDR2 YYEEEE. This CDR3 has 14 amino acids.

This clonotype was recorded a few times. This clone may be a read error of a much larger clone one base away. This chain links TRBV5-4 with TRBJ2-3; no reliable D call. This CDR3 comprises 14 residues. Germline V CDR1 and CDR2: SGHNT, YYREEE (reference sequence). The CDR3 region is CASGLSIVPDTQYF. CDR3 nucleotides: TGTGCCAGCGGCTTGAGTATTGTCCCAGATACGCAGTATTTT. Using reference TRBV5-4 and TRBJ2-3 for the parts outside the CDR3, the full variable domain is ETGVTQSPTHLIKTRGQQVTLRCSSQSGHNTVSWYQQALGQGPQFIFQYYREEENGRGNFPPRFSGLQFPNYSSELNVNALELDDSALYLCASGLSIVPDTQYFGPGTRLTVL.

This clonotype was detected many times. J is TRBJ2-2 and V is TRBV5-4; a weak D match, TRBD2 (5 bases). The CDR3 has 17 amino acids. The germline CDR1 and CDR2 sequences are SGHNT and YYREEE (reference sequence). Trimming pared 1 base from V and 0 bases from J, leaving 13 bases between. Here the CDR3 DNA reads TGTGCCAGCAGCTTGTTTCCTAGCAGTTCGAACACCGGGGAGCTGTTTTTT. Translating it yields CASSLFPSSSNTGELFF.

The V gene is TRBV7-2, the J gene TRBJ2-3, with D tentatively TRBD1 (5 bases). The ends were cut back, 5 bases at V and 5 bases at J, with 11 bases in the middle. Germline V gives CDR1 SGHTA, CDR2 FQGNSA. The CDR3 contains 13 residues. This chain's CDR3 is CASSPTGLDTQYF. The CDR3, as DNA: TGTGCCAGCAGCCCCACAGGTCTAGATACGCAGTATTTT. Full variable domain (remainder filled in from reference TRBV7-2 and TRBJ2-3): GAGVSQSPSNKVTEKGKDVELRCDPISGHTALYWYRQSLGQGLEFLIYFQGNSAPDKSGLPSDRFSAERTGGSVSTLTIQRTQQEDSAVYLCASSPTGLDTQYFGPGTRLTVL.

By share of the sample, this clonotype is medium-sized (0.01 to 0.1%). The chain couples TRBV29-1 to TRBJ2-3, with 13 bases matching TRBD2. The CDR3 is made up of 21 amino acids. J was trimmed by 4 bases and V by 2 bases; bases with no gene match: 21. The germline V gene has CDR1 SQVTM and CDR2 ANQGSEA. CDR3 DNA sequence: TGCAGCGTTGAATCGGGAGCAGGACTAGCGGGAGAGGCTGTATTCTCAGATACGCAGTATTTT. This sequence encodes CSVESGAGLAGEAVFSDTQYF.

This clonotype was detected a few times. The chain recombines TRBV5-1 with TRBJ2-7; 8 bases map to TRBD1. The V gene end was trimmed by 4 bases and the J gene end by 5 bases; junction bases not matched to a gene: 11. CDR1 and CDR2 (germline): SGHRS, YFSETQ. The CDR3 consists of 15 residues. This chain's CDR3 is CASSLRDRLFDEQYF. CDR3 DNA: TGCGCCAGCAGCCTAAGGGACAGGCTTTTTGACGAGCAGTACTTC.

The rearrangement joins TRBV6-5 to TRBJ2-3; the match to TRBD2 covers 8 bases. Germline CDR1 reads MNHEY; CDR2 reads SVGAGI. V lost 7 bases, J lost 4 bases, and 10 bases stayed unmatched. CDR3 size: 15 residues. The CDR3 coding sequence is TGTGCCAGCATGCCGACGGGGGGGCCTTCAGATACGCAGTATTTT. Residues: CASMPTGGPSDTQYF.

The V call is TRBV27, the J call TRBJ2-7; the D is unclear. V dropped 6 bases and J dropped 1 base, with 13 bases sitting between them. Germline CDR1 and CDR2: MNHEY and SMNVEV (reference sequence). CDR3 size: 14 residues. The CDR3 here is CASRATSASYEQYF. The CDR3 nucleotides are TGTGCCAGCAGGGCGACATCAGCTTCCTACGAGCAGTACTTC.

The V gene is TRBV28, the J gene TRBJ2-1; 13 bases are a match to TRBD2. Per germline, CDR1 MDHEN and CDR2 SYDVKM. Trimming at V came to 9 bases and at J to 5 bases, leaving 16 bases not matched to a gene. CDR3 length equals 18 residues. CDR3 in amino acids: CARRTARGGLAGNNEQFF. For the CDR3, the DNA is TGTGCCAGAAGGACGGCCCGAGGGGGACTAGCGGGAAACAATGAGCAGTTCTTC.